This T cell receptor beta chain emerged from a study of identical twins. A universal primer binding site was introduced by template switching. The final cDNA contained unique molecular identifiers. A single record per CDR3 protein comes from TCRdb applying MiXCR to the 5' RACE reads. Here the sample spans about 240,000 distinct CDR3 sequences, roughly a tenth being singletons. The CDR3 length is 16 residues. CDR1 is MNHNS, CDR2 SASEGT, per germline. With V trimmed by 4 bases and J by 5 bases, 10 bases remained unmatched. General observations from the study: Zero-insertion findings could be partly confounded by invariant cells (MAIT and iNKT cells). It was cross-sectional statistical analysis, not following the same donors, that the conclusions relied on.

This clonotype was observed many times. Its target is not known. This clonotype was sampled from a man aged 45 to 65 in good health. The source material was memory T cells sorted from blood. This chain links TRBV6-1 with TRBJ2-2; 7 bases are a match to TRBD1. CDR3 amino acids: CASSVQRTGRTGELFF. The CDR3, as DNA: TGTGCCAGCAGTGTACAGAGGACAGGACGGACCGGGGAGCTGTTTTTT.